This TCR beta chain originates from a study of T cell changes during pregnancy in multiple sclerosis. CDR1 LGHNT and CDR2 FRNRAP come from the germline V gene. J gave up 9 bases and V 1 base, and 0 bases lay outside the gene matches. The CDR3 has 12 residues. The table came from immunoSEQ multiplex PCR; TCRdb's copy has only in-frame clones and leaves some out. The sample lists 55,000 to 75,000 clones; roughly 89% were seen once. This clonotype was sampled from a female donor in good health, enrolled as a control in a pregnancy study. This specimen consisted of peripheral blood, obtained after pregnancy. The rearrangement joins TRBV12-5 to TRBJ2-3; 8 bases fit TRBD1. DNA of the CDR3: TGTGCTAGTGGTTTGGACAGGGGGACGCAGTATTTT. Translating gives CASGLDRGTQYF.